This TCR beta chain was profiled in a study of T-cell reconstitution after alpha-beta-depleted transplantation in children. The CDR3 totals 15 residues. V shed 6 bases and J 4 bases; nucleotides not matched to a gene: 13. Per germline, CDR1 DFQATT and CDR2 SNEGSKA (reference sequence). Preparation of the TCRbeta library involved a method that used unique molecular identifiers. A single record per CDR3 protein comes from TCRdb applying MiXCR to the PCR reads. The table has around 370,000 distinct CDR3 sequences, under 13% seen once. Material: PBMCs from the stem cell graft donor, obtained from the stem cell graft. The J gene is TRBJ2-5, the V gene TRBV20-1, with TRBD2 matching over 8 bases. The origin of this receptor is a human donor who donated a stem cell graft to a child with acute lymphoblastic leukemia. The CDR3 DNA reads TGCAGTGCCCCGCTCCCGGGAGGGTCTGCAGAGACCCAGTACTTC. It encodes CSAPLPGGSAETQYF.